The sequence of this T cell receptor beta chain was determined in a study of OX40 agonist ivuxolimab in advanced cancers. Turning to the study itself: Partial responses were observed in three patients, of whom one had hepatocellular carcinoma and two had cutaneous melanoma.

This table comes from immunoSEQ multiplex PCR, and its TCRdb copy is limited to in-frame clones, with some not included. The table shows 35,000 to 40,000 clones, with around 73% occurring only once. Comments on this clone: What it binds is unknown.

Overall study findings and caveats: Patients who responded partially at 0.1-3.0 mg/kg showed clonal expansion ranking among the lowest. Averaged across samples, CD8+ T cells carried more expanded clones than CD4+ did.

Samples were taken at baseline and on day 1 of cycles 4 and 7. The sequence came from an adult with an advanced solid tumor such as melanoma, head and neck, liver or kidney cancer. This material consisted of CD4+ or CD8+ T cells sorted from blood, taken in a trial of the OX40 agonist ivuxolimab.

Here the CDR3 reads CATRGTDSYEQYF. CDR3 DNA: TGTGCCACCCGCGGGACGGACTCCTACGAGCAGTACTTC. This chain links TRBV19 with TRBJ2-7; possibly TRBD2 for D (6 bases). The germline gives CDR1 LNHDA, CDR2 SQIVND (reference sequence). The ends were cut back, 10 bases at V and 0 bases at J, with 13 bases in the middle. The CDR3 loop spans 13 amino acids. The full variable domain, in which reference TRBV19 and TRBJ2-7 provide the parts outside the CDR3, is DGGITQSPKYLFRKEGQNVTLSCEQNLNHDAMYWYRQDPGQGLRLIYYSQIVNDFQKGDIAEGYSVSREKKESFPLTVTSAQKNPTAFYLCATRGTDSYEQYFGPGTRLTVT.